The entry that follows covers one TCR beta chain sequence. A few counts support this clonotype. Its antigen is unknown. The sample holds no much larger clone one base away, and base qualities are not on file. PBMCs were isolated by Ficoll-Paque density gradient centrifugation. This specimen belongs to a study of T-cell memory formation after mild COVID-19 (dated by TCRdb to the early 2020s). About the study as a whole: Most TCR sequence clusters were specific to one of the two donors. Longitudinal TCRalpha and TCRbeta repertoire sequencing tracked T-cell clones expanding and contracting after mild COVID-19 in a couple of donors. Two young, previously healthy adult volunteers made up the cohort, one male and one female. What the work shows at the level of the full study, not this receptor alone: Contracting CD4+ clones appeared mostly in the CM and EM memory subsets, whereas CD8+ clones were enriched in EMRA. The second-wave clones that peaked on day 37 were not confirmed to be SARS-CoV-2 specific. The study included only a couple of mild cases, and larger cohorts that include severe cases with pre-infection samples were judged to be necessary. From day 15 to 85, contracting clones showed balanced CD4/CD8 phenotypes, whereas a second wave of clones that expanded from day 15 to 37 leaned towards CD4+. Some responding clones were detected in pre-infection memory, suggesting pre-existing cross-reactive memory T cells joined the SARS-CoV-2 response.

From a lookup of the germline V gene (reference sequence), CDR1 and CDR2 are SSHAT and FNYEAQ. The V and J ends are trimmed by 1 base and 2 bases, leaving 11 bases between them. The CDR3 contains 15 residues, cysteine and phenylalanine counted. The sequence is cut down to CDR3 DNA, 45 bases in frame from base 1. These reads were obtained on an Illumina NovaSeq 6000. TCRalpha and TCRbeta cDNA libraries were constructed by 5'RACE with constant-segment primers, with sample barcodes and unique molecular identifiers being introduced. RNA was extracted from every sample with Trizol reagent. Libraries were amplified in two PCR steps, with a second sample barcode and Illumina TruSeq adapters added in the second step. The libraries were sequenced on an Illumina NovaSeq using 2 x 150 bp paired-end reads. On the study's bioinformatics: With migec v1.2.7, reads were demultiplexed and then collapsed into UMI-guided consensus sequences. With mixcr v2.1.11, UMI consensuses were aligned to TRA and TRB V and J templates and assembled into clonotypes. Clonotypes were classified as expanded or contracted when called significant by both edgeR and NoisET, with noise models trained on biological replicates. edgeR calls used a false discovery rate-adjusted p below 0.01 and a log2 fold-change threshold of 1. PCA with hierarchical clustering of max-normalized trajectories of the 1000 most abundant clonotypes was used as exploratory dynamics analysis. Each responding clone was given a CD4 or CD8 phenotype based on the CD4+ and CD8+ repertoires, which had been sequenced separately. Using fastp at Q25 and MiXCR, TCRdb reprocessed the public reads and kept productive beta chains. Each entry merges the rows of one CDR3 protein and shows their most common DNA and genes. TCRdb's processing, not the study's, gives the V and J calls here. The sample table records about 470,000 distinct CDR3 sequences; 15% to 20% of these occur just once. More than 9% of the sample is taken by the ten largest.

The chain uses TRBV7-7 and TRBJ2-5; a tentative D match to TRBD2 spans 6 bases. Sequencing was carried out using PBMCs or a T cell subset sorted from them (not recorded which). This clonotype was sampled from an adult woman who had mild COVID-19 (a few samples of this study predate the infection). The sample titles of this study are shuffled in the database, so cell type and time point are left out; the donor was told from shared clones. CDR3 reads: CASSLVVAGQETQYF. The DNA sequence is given as TGTGCCAGCAGCTTAGTGGTTGCGGGACAAGAGACCCAGTACTTC. With all but the CDR3 taken from the reference TRBV7-7 and TRBJ2-5 genes, the full variable domain is: GAGVSQSPRYKVTKRGQDVTLRCDPISSHATLYWYQQALGQGPEFLTYFNYEAQPDKSGLPSDRFSAERPEGSISTLTIQRTEQRDSAMYRCASSLVVAGQETQYFGPGTRLLVL.